A selection of T cell receptor beta chains follows, all from one sample in a study of T cells in Graves' hyperthyroidism and ophthalmopathy. TCRdb reanalysed the multiplex PCR reads using MiXCR and keeps one entry per CDR3 protein. The table records 620,000 or so distinct CDR3 sequences, 14% of them present only once. Source material: blood. The source of these receptors is a woman in her 50s with Graves' ophthalmopathy. Both conserved end residues are part of each CDR3. A D gene is named only where the DNA matches it firmly. Clone sizes are given selectively: once, few, many, or a class where the clone is expanded.

>TRBV15|TRBJ2-2|.|.
CATSPRKNTGELFF
TGTGCCACCAGCCCCCGCAAGAACACCGGGGAGCTGTTTTTT
>TRBV5-1|TRBJ2-1|.|.
CASSSGDPGRQFF
TGCGCCAGCAGCTCCGGCGACCCGGGTAGGCAGTTCTTC
>TRBV6-2/TRBV6-3|TRBJ1-5|.|few
CASSYVRAVNQPQHF
TGTGCCAGCAGTTACGTCAGGGCGGTCAATCAGCCCCAGCATTTT
>TRBV7-2|TRBJ1-2|.|many
CASRPTHITYGYTF
TGTGCCAGCAGACCCACACATATCACCTATGGCTACACCTTC
>TRBV7-2|TRBJ1-5|TRBD1|many
CASRLTQGYNQPQHF
TGTGCCAGCAGACTGACACAGGGGTACAATCAGCCCCAGCATTTT
>TRBV4-3|TRBJ1-4|.|.
CASSQERTETEKLFF
TGCGCCAGCAGCCAAGAGCGGACAGAAACTGAAAAACTGTTTTTT
>TRBV19|TRBJ2-7|.|few
CASSISVEGSYEQYF
TGTGCCAGTAGTATCTCGGTAGAGGGTTCCTACGAGCAGTACTTC
>TRBV4-1|TRBJ2-7|.|few
CASSPSPSRDFYEQYF
TGCGCCAGCAGCCCTTCACCATCCAGGGACTTCTACGAGCAGTACTTC
>TRBV10-3|TRBJ2-4|.|few
CAISDPQAIQYF
TGTGCCATCAGTGATCCCCAAGCGATTCAGTACTTC
>TRBV5-1|TRBJ2-3|TRBD1|.
CASTQGAVTDTQYF
TGCGCCAGCACACAGGGGGCCGTCACAGATACGCAGTATTTT
>TRBV12-3/TRBV12-4|TRBJ2-3|.|many
CASGGWRDTDTQYF
TGTGCCAGCGGGGGTTGGCGGGACACAGATACGCAGTATTTT
>TRBV2|TRBJ2-7|.|many
CASRVVREQYF
TGTGCCAGCAGAGTAGTCCGCGAGCAGTACTTC
>TRBV5-1|TRBJ1-1|.|many
CASSLLSGTEAFF
TGCGCCAGCAGCTTGTTGAGTGGGACTGAAGCTTTCTTT
>TRBV28|TRBJ2-4|.|many
CASSLGLAKANIQYF
TGTGCCAGCAGCCTGGGACTCGCGAAAGCAAACATTCAGTACTTC
>TRBV18|TRBJ2-7|TRBD1|few
CASSGTEAYEQYF
TGTGCCAGCTCCGGGACAGAAGCCTACGAGCAGTACTTC
>TRBV24-1|TRBJ1-4|.|few
CATSDSATNEKLFF
TGTGCCACCAGTGATTCAGCAACTAATGAAAAACTGTTTTTT
>TRBV20-1|TRBJ1-5|.|many
CSARDWRYSNQPQHF
TGCAGTGCTCGTGATTGGCGTTATAGCAATCAGCCCCAGCATTTT
>TRBV18|TRBJ2-7|.|many
CASSPPSPPAYEQYF
TGTGCCAGCTCACCACCTAGTCCACCCGCCTACGAGCAGTACTTC
>TRBV30|TRBJ1-1|.|many
CAWSPLVGGRAFF
TGTGCCTGGAGTCCCCTGGTGGGCGGTCGAGCTTTCTTT
>TRBV12-3/TRBV12-4|TRBJ2-7|.|many
CASSLANGLLDDPYEQYF
TGTGCCAGCAGTTTAGCGAATGGGTTACTGGATGACCCCTACGAGCAGTACTTC
>TRBV10-3|TRBJ1-5|.|many
CAIHRQGNQPQHF
TGTGCCATCCATCGACAGGGCAATCAGCCCCAGCATTTT
>TRBV7-6|TRBJ2-3|.|many
CASSLPSAGTDTQYF
TGTGCCAGCAGCTTACCTTCGGCGGGGACAGATACGCAGTATTTT
>TRBV12-3/TRBV12-4|TRBJ2-7|TRBD2|many
CASSLGRGGGEQYF
TGTGCCAGCAGTTTGGGCAGGGGCGGGGGGGAGCAGTACTTC
>TRBV29-1|TRBJ1-4|.|few
CSVELLTGPEKLFF
TGCAGCGTAGAACTATTGACAGGCCCGGAAAAACTGTTTTTT
>TRBV11-1|TRBJ1-1|.|many
CASSFSENTEAFF
TGTGCCAGCAGCTTCAGTGAGAACACTGAAGCTTTCTTT